The present TCR beta chain was sequenced within a study of T-cell reconstitution after alpha-beta-depleted transplantation in children. Study outcomes and limitations: About two months after transplant, alpha-beta T cells reportedly came from several hundred expanded graft clones.

Using unique molecular identifiers, the investigators prepared the TCRbeta library. TCRdb reprocessed the PCR reads via MiXCR and lists one record per CDR3 protein. The profile shows some 16,000 distinct CDR3 sequences, 5.1% of them singletons. Germline assignment: CDR1 LNHDA and CDR2 SQIVND (reference sequence). With 5 bases removed from V and 7 bases from J, the gap between germline ends came to 12 bases. The CDR3 is 14 amino acids. The sample holds many counts of this clonotype. What it binds is unknown. This clonotype was sampled from a boy younger than 18 with acute lymphoblastic leukemia, due to receive a stem cell transplant. This specimen consisted of PBMCs, obtained before TCRalphabeta/CD19-depleted stem cell transplant. J is TRBJ1-6 and V is TRBV19; D is ambiguous. The CDR3: CASSDRRQNSPLHF. The CDR3 DNA sequence: TGTGCCAGTAGTGACCGGCGTCAGAATTCACCCCTCCACTTT.